What follows describes a single T cell receptor (beta chain). This specimen comes from a study of shared clonotypes between healthy human individuals. Trimming took 0 bases from V and 10 from J, leaving 10 bases between them. From germline, CDR1 is LGHNA and CDR2 YSLEER. The CDR3 is made up of 13 amino acids. Clones were read by immunoSEQ multiplex PCR, and TCRdb kept only the in-frame ones, dropping some. The table includes about 1 million clones, around 74% detected once. Sequencing was performed on memory CD4+ T cells sorted from blood. Subset indicated: CD45RA-negative fraction. The receptor was derived from a man between 18 and 29 years old in good health. This chain joins TRBV4-3 and TRBJ1-5, with D possibly matching TRBD1 (6 bases). Here the CDR3 DNA reads TGCGCCAGCAGCCAAGAGGGGGGGACACCCCAGCATTTT. Its protein product is CASSQEGGTPQHF.